This TCR beta chain was captured by sequencing in a study of cytomegalovirus exposure and HLA in healthy donors (dated by TCRdb to 2017 to 2019). For the study in its entirety: According to an earlier analysis of 587 of the donors, about 179 million T cells yielded roughly 110 million unique TCR beta sequences and 250 to 350 Gb of sequence data. Roughly 300 gigabases of sequencing data and around 90 million unique TCR sequences made up an early release that covered about 640 HLA-typed donors. Of the approximately 370 genotyped donors, 81% were placed in the genetic ancestry cluster associated with self-reported Caucasian donors. The study aimed to test whether cataloging public T cell receptors could reveal signatures of past pathogen exposure. Using immunosequencing, the study profiled T cell repertoires from 550 to 750 subjects and related those repertoires to cytomegalovirus serostatus. In addition to the first cohort of 650 to 800 subjects, a separate validation cohort of 130 or so different subjects was used. To predict cytomegalovirus infection status, the study brought together high-throughput TCR immunosequencing, statistical association of individual TCRs with disease status, and machine learning. A later analysis re-examined previously published TCR beta repertoires from about 700 donors and added high-resolution HLA genotyping to investigate patterns of TCR occurrence. In the later analysis, no new phenotypic data were used to find candidate immune exposures; instead, reliance was placed on TCR beta sequences and their occurrence across donors. An earlier analysis of about 600 of the donors used high-throughput TCR beta sequencing to judge whether each TCR beta V gene segment behaved as functional or pseudogenic. Donor age, sex, ethnicity and CMV serostatus were collected together with the repertoire data. In a later genetic analysis, genome-wide SNP genotypes for about three fifths of the 666 donors were used, and that subset was treated as a discovery cohort. Every discovery cohort repertoire had been produced on one sequencing platform. HLA typing covered class I and class II loci at four-digit resolution. The number of typed donors differed by locus: about 620-640 for A, B, C, DRB1 and DQB1; approximately 520 for DQA1; 600 to 610 for DPA1; and roughly 490 for DPB1. Several DR-DQ haplotypes were treated as single units for association and clustering because of strong linkage in the cohort. On average, roughly 250,000 unique TCR beta nucleotide sequences were sequenced per donor among roughly 430 genotyped donors of the cohort, with about 19% of those sequences being non-productive. Study-level results and caveats: The earlier analysis of some 540 of the donors excluded some 15 rarely observed V segments, including chromosome 9 orphons, because counts were too low. An association between a missense DCLRE1C variant and V-gene and J-gene trimming of TCR beta chains was found in a later genetic analysis and replicated in an independent cohort. This cohort had only TCR beta chains sequenced, and the lack of alpha or paired-chain data limited which features could be detected. Linkage disequilibrium might explain the correlated functional status among segregating V segments, but an unknown experimental factor could not be ruled out. A later analysis associated 15,000 or so TCR beta sequences with specific HLA alleles at a false discovery rate of 0.05. Most CMV-associated TCR beta chains appeared to be HLA-restricted in a later analysis, and the HLA associations seemed to be driven largely by CMV exposure. The sequencing pipeline was judged likely to have produced a cluster of highly shared sequence variants as a technical artifact. Compared with the 666-donor mean, donors in an Asian-associated ancestry cluster had fewer N-insertions in productive TCRs, according to a later genetic analysis. Several of the top co-occurrence clusters appeared to be linked to parvovirus B19, influenza, CMV and Epstein-Barr virus, according to a later analysis. A few of the identified cytomegalovirus-associated TCR beta chains were confirmed in vitro to be specific for cytomegalovirus antigens. The only immune exposure information available for the cohort was CMV serostatus. Because HLA typing was unavailable for some donors at each locus, only the typed subset was used in association tests. Across donors, most TCR sequences were observed very rarely, whereas some public TCRs were present in many individuals. In a later analysis, HLA-associated TCR beta chains were found to be more clonally expanded and to have lower generation probabilities than equally common non-associated chains. The 87-base-pair reads could not distinguish some IMGT-functional V segments, including TRBV6-2 and TRBV6-3, so those segments were excluded. Presence/absence analyses assumed roughly uniform sequencing depth across donors, an assumption that may not hold. In the study, approximately 160 TCR beta chains were listed as associated with cytomegalovirus. In an earlier analysis of some 500 of the donors, most TCR beta V segments appeared in productive rearrangements about 90% or about 30% of the time, broadly matching IMGT annotations. The classifier was reported to diagnose cytomegalovirus status with high specificity and sensitivity in both the original and validation cohorts. A further reported finding was that TCR beta sequences accurately predicted the HLA-A and HLA-B alleles for most subjects in the first cohort. In a later analysis, the rate of TCR association differed among HLA loci, with DRB1 alleles having the most associated TCRs and HLA-C alleles having the fewest. Strong co-occurrence of HLA alleles, especially DR and DQ, made assigning TCR associations to individual alleles difficult. It was suggested by the authors that the approach could potentially be generalized to other disease states and immunological phenotypes.

The library relied on the immunoSEQ multiplex PCR assay. The multiplex PCR relied on a mix of 60 forward primers for TCR Vbeta segments and 13 reverse primers for TCR Jbeta segments. A multiplex PCR assay on genomic DNA amplified the CDR3 region of rearranged TCR beta genes. The amplified TCR beta libraries were sequenced on the Illumina HiSeq System as 87-base-pair reads. Concerning the study's data processing: A later analysis tallied around 80 million unique TCR beta chains across the 700 or so repertoires, and about 10 million of those chains were shared by two or more donors. Raw reads were error-corrected and collapsed into unique sequences with a nearest-neighbor algorithm that merged closely related sequences to remove PCR and sequencing errors. V, D and J gene segments were assigned by aligning CDR3 sequences to IMGT reference sequences. For a sequence to be retained, a match of at least six nucleotides was required to both a V gene segment and a J gene segment. Rearrangements were classified as productive when the CDR3 lacked stop codons and remained in frame with V and J, and all other rearrangements were classified as non-productive. CDR3 was defined according to IMGT convention as the region running from the second conserved V-encoded cysteine to the conserved J-encoded phenylalanine. In an earlier analysis of more than 550 of the donors, sequences lacking an unambiguous match to a single V gene segment were excluded. In an earlier analysis of approximately 500 of the donors, a V segment was called functional when productive rearrangements were above 56.7%, and segregating when the standard deviation between donors exceeded 5%. A statistical classification framework was built to diagnose cytomegalovirus status from the catalog of TCR beta chain sequences. V and J gene assignment, in a later analysis, came from comparing TCR nucleotide sequences with IMGT/GENE-DB human TR gene sequences. In a later analysis, CDR3 sequences and most-parsimonious VDJ recombination scenarios were assigned using the TCRdist pipeline. In a later analysis, each TCR beta chain was defined by its CDR3 amino acid sequence together with its V-gene family, and reads lacking a unique V-gene family were excluded. To address suspected cross-contamination and a sequencing artifact, a later analysis removed around 600 highly shared, low-generation-probability nucleotide sequences. For each public chain, a later analysis derived a clonal expansion index from normalized ranks of inferred template counts within each repertoire. In a later analysis, generation probabilities were computed using a VDJ recombination model fitted to out-of-frame rearrangements, and the results were checked against IGoR. A later analysis scored TCR-TCR, TCR-HLA and TCR-CMV co-occurrence with hypergeometric tests, applying a repertoire-size bias correction to TCR pairs. To estimate false discovery rates, a later analysis permuted the HLA or CMV assignments 20 times. A later analysis grouped co-occurring TCRs with DBSCAN, adding TCRdist sequence similarity when clustering within HLA-allele-positive subsets. Co-occurrence clustering excluded repertoires with fewer than 30,000 or more than 120,000 public chains, plus five with anomalous nucleotide sharing. In TCRdb, the immuneACCESS table is reduced to in-frame sequences with V and J assigned. These tables do not hold every clone; where another copy was compared, an unresolved V gene accounts for under half, and the others remain unexplained. V, J and clone size were drawn from that table, and D and trimming were deduced from the DNA. The sample yields fewer than 200,000 clones; 70% to 80% were counted once. The ten largest clonotypes hold about 14% of the sample.

Comments on this clone: Its cognate antigen has yet to be identified. Nothing much larger sits one base from this clone, and base qualities are not available.

Trimmed from V: 0 bases; trimmed from J: 3 bases; junction bases lacking a gene match: 4. Spanning cysteine to phenylalanine, the CDR3 consists of 15 amino acids. The sequence is cut down to CDR3 DNA, 45 bases in frame from base 1. From a lookup of the germline V gene, CDR1 and CDR2 are MGHRA and YSYEKL. The cohort consisted of hundreds of healthy bone marrow donors. Cohort members were all nominally healthy when sampled, although unrecorded immune exposures were likely present. The donor was CMV seropositive and was included in the group of some 290 seropositive cohort members. Each donor provided a peripheral blood sample, and peripheral blood mononuclear cells were used for TCR beta sequencing. The Qiagen DNeasy Blood Extraction Kit was used to extract genomic DNA from the blood cell samples.

The source material was PBMCs. The clonotype was recovered from a woman in her twenties or thirties in good health and CMV-seropositive. Recombination linked TRBV4-1 to TRBJ2-7; TRBD2 fits 8 bases in the junction. The CDR3 region has the sequence CASSQDLGTSYEQYF. The DNA is as follows: TGCGCCAGCAGCCAAGATTTGGGGACTAGCTACGAGCAGTACTTC.